This TCR beta chain was captured in a study of cytomegalovirus exposure and HLA in healthy donors (dated by TCRdb to 2015 to 2018). Background for the entire study: An earlier analysis of 587 of the donors reported approximately 260 Gb of sequence data and 100 million to 120 million unique TCR beta sequences obtained from approximately 180 million T cells. An early release covering approximately 600 HLA-typed donors comprised 250 to 350 gigabases of sequencing data and tens of millions of unique TCR sequences. The genetic ancestry cluster associated with self-reported Caucasian donors included about 81% of the 300 to 450 genotyped donors. The study aimed to test whether signatures of past pathogen exposure could be identified by cataloging public T cell receptors. The study used immunosequencing to profile the T cell repertoires of several hundred subjects and linked those repertoires to cytomegalovirus serostatus. Besides the first cohort of around 700 subjects, a separate validation cohort made up of roughly 120 different subjects was used. High-throughput TCR immunosequencing, statistical association of individual TCRs with disease status, and machine learning were combined to predict cytomegalovirus infection status. A later analysis re-examined previously published TCR beta repertoires from 610 or so donors and added high-resolution HLA genotyping to investigate patterns of TCR occurrence. The later analysis used no new phenotypic data to find candidate immune exposures, relying instead on TCR beta sequences and their occurrence across donors. To decide whether each TCR beta V gene segment behaved as functional or pseudogenic, an earlier analysis of several hundred of the donors relied on high-throughput TCR beta sequencing. Alongside the repertoire data, information on donor age, sex, ethnicity and CMV serostatus was compiled. A later genetic analysis took genome-wide SNP genotypes for about three fifths of the roughly 670 donors and used that subset as a discovery cohort. All discovery cohort repertoires had been generated using a single sequencing platform. Class I and class II HLA loci were covered by the typing at four-digit resolution. The number of typed donors differed by locus: roughly 629-640 for A, B, C, DRB1 and DQB1; approximately 520 for DQA1; over 600 for DPA1; and 400 to 480 for DPB1. Five DR-DQ haplotypes were treated as single units for association and clustering because of strong linkage in the cohort. Among 300 to 500 genotyped donors of the cohort, an average of roughly 230,000 unique TCR beta nucleotide sequences was sequenced per donor, of which roughly 17% were non-productive. Beyond this particular receptor, the publication reports: Correlated functional status among segregating V segments might be attributable to linkage disequilibrium, but an unknown experimental factor could not be ruled out. The sequencing pipeline was judged likely to have produced a cluster of highly shared sequence variants as a technical artifact. Cytomegalovirus status was reported to be diagnosed by the classifier with high specificity and sensitivity in both the original and validation cohorts. An association between a missense DCLRE1C variant and V-gene and J-gene trimming of TCR beta chains was found in a later genetic analysis and replicated in an independent cohort. In vitro tests confirmed that a few of the cytomegalovirus-associated TCR beta chains recognize cytomegalovirus antigens. According to a later analysis, most CMV-associated TCR beta chains appeared to be HLA-restricted, and the HLA associations seemed to be driven largely by CMV exposure. This cohort had only TCR beta chains sequenced, and the lack of alpha or paired-chain data limited which features could be detected. Across donors, most TCR sequences were observed very rarely, whereas some public TCRs were present in many individuals. In the study, some 160 TCR beta chains were listed as associated with cytomegalovirus. Some IMGT-functional V segments, including TRBV6-2 and TRBV6-3, could not be distinguished by the 87-base-pair reads and were therefore excluded. In an earlier analysis of 450 to 750 of the donors, most TCR beta V segments appeared in productive rearrangements about 90% or about 30% of the time, broadly matching IMGT annotations. It was suggested by the authors that the approach could potentially be generalized to other disease states and immunological phenotypes. Because counts were too low, seventeen rarely observed V segments, including chromosome 9 orphons, were left out of the earlier analysis of 500 to 650 of the donors. Immune exposure information for the cohort was limited to CMV serostatus. A further reported finding was that TCR beta sequences accurately predicted the HLA-A and HLA-B alleles for most subjects in the first cohort. Because HLA typing was missing for some donors at each locus, association tests included only the typed subset. Compared with the roughly 700-donor mean, donors in an Asian-associated ancestry cluster had fewer N-insertions in productive TCRs, according to a later genetic analysis. Strong co-occurrence of HLA alleles, especially DR and DQ, made assigning TCR associations to individual alleles difficult. Compared with equally common non-associated chains, HLA-associated TCR beta chains in a later analysis were more clonally expanded and had lower generation probabilities. According to a later analysis, parvovirus B19, influenza, CMV and Epstein-Barr virus appeared linked to several top co-occurrence clusters. Specific HLA alleles were associated with more than 15,000 TCR beta sequences at a false discovery rate of 0.05 in a later analysis. In a later analysis, the rate of TCR association differed among HLA loci, with DRB1 alleles having the most associated TCRs and HLA-C alleles having the fewest. Sequencing depth was assumed to be roughly uniform across donors in the presence/absence analyses, though that assumption may not hold.

The cohort consisted of 666 healthy bone marrow donors. At the time of sampling, every cohort member was nominally healthy, though immune exposures that went unrecorded were likely present. The donor tested CMV seropositive and was one of the 289 seropositive cohort members. Each donor provided a peripheral blood sample, and peripheral blood mononuclear cells were used for TCR beta sequencing. The Qiagen DNeasy Blood Extraction Kit was used to extract genomic DNA from the blood cell samples. The V end loses 1 base and the J end loses 6 bases, and a stretch of 5 bases separates them. Based on the germline V gene, the CDR1 and CDR2 sequences are SGHRS and YFSETQ. The CDR3, from cysteine to phenylalanine, totals 11 residues. Only the CDR3 region is kept as DNA, spanning 33 bases read in frame from base 1. To note about this clone: There is no known antigen for this receptor. The record has no base qualities; no much larger clone is one base away.

Receptor amplification or capture employed the immunoSEQ multiplex PCR assay. A mixture of 60 forward primers for TCR Vbeta segments and 13 reverse primers for TCR Jbeta segments was used in the multiplex PCR. The CDR3 region of rearranged TCR beta genes was amplified from genomic DNA with a multiplex PCR assay. Amplified TCR beta libraries were sequenced as 87-base-pair reads on the Illumina HiSeq System. Processing in the source paper ran as follows. In a later analysis, about 80 million unique TCR beta chains were counted across the 500 to 850 repertoires, and roughly 10 million of these chains were shared by at least two donors. A nearest-neighbor algorithm error-corrected the raw reads and collapsed the reads into unique sequences, merging closely related sequences to remove PCR and sequencing errors. CDR3 sequences were aligned to IMGT reference sequences to assign V, D and J gene segments. For a sequence to be retained, at least a six-nucleotide match to both a V gene segment and a J gene segment was required. A rearrangement was called productive if the CDR3 had no stop codons and remained in frame with V and J, and every other rearrangement was called non-productive. Following IMGT convention, CDR3 was defined as the stretch from the second conserved V-encoded cysteine to the conserved J-encoded phenylalanine. The earlier analysis of about 590 of the donors excluded sequences that lacked an unambiguous match to a single V gene segment. In an earlier analysis of several hundred of the donors, V segments were called functional above 56.7% productive rearrangements and were called segregating when the between-donor standard deviation exceeded 5%. A statistical classification framework was built for diagnosing cytomegalovirus status from the catalog of TCR beta chain sequences. In a later analysis, V and J genes were assigned by comparing TCR nucleotide sequences against IMGT/GENE-DB human TR gene sequences. A later analysis assigned CDR3 sequences and most-parsimonious VDJ recombination scenarios with the TCRdist pipeline. A later analysis defined each TCR beta chain by its CDR3 amino acid sequence plus V-gene family, and excluded reads lacking a unique V-gene family. A later analysis removed 592 highly shared, low-generation-probability nucleotide sequences to deal with suspected cross-contamination and a sequencing artifact. For each public chain, a later analysis derived a clonal expansion index from normalized ranks of inferred template counts within each repertoire. A later analysis computed generation probabilities with a VDJ recombination model fitted to out-of-frame rearrangements, and checked the results against IGoR. In a later analysis, TCR-TCR, TCR-HLA and TCR-CMV co-occurrence was scored with hypergeometric tests, and a repertoire-size bias correction was applied to TCR pairs. A later analysis estimated false discovery rates by permuting HLA or CMV assignments 20 times. In a later analysis, co-occurring TCRs were grouped with DBSCAN, and TCRdist sequence similarity was added when clustering was performed within HLA-allele-positive subsets. Repertoires with fewer than 30,000 or more than 120,000 public chains, plus five repertoires with anomalous nucleotide sharing, were excluded from co-occurrence clustering. Entries here come from immuneACCESS through TCRdb and include only in-frame sequences with V and J called. Some clones fail to appear in such tables; in the studies checked, an unresolved V gene covers under half of the shortfall, and the cause of the remainder is unknown. V, J and clone size reflect that table, while D and trimming were determined from the DNA. Across this sample there are approximately 190,000 clones, with 80% to 85% seen only once. The ten largest clones capture roughly 2.1% of the sample.

The receptor chain draws on TRBV5-1 and TRBJ2-7; a confident D gene designation cannot be given. The receptor was isolated from a woman aged 18-35 years in good health and CMV-seropositive. Sequenced sample: PBMCs. The CDR3 corresponds to CASSLNGEQYF. The sequenced DNA: TGCGCCAGCAGCTTGAACGGCGAGCAGTACTTC.